This T cell receptor (beta chain) was found in a study of blood T cells in healthy people across ages. For the second PCR, which ran for about 6 to 11 cycles, a sample-barcoded 5' primer and a J-beta primer mix were used. TCRdb re-analysed the 5' RACE reads in MiXCR, keeping a single row per CDR3 protein. The profile shows some 1.5 million distinct CDR3 sequences, approximately 42% of them singletons. Whole-study findings and limits: Diversity figures derived from one million T cells were judged to underestimate the true value.

V gave up 0 bases and J gave up 5 bases, with 11 bases separating them. The CDR3 contains 14 residues. The germline gives CDR1 SGHRS, CDR2 YFSETQ. This clonotype has only a few counts. Its antigen is not known. Each donor supplied 8 to 10 milliliters of peripheral blood. Sequenced material: blood. This rearrangement joins TRBV5-1 to TRBJ2-5; perhaps TRBD2 as D (6 bases). The origin of this receptor is a woman under 30 in good health. CDR3 sequence: CASSLVPGTETQYF. In DNA, the CDR3 is TGCGCCAGCAGCTTGGTGCCAGGGACTGAGACCCAGTACTTC.